These 8 T cell receptor beta chains were all obtained from the same sample, sequenced in a study of T cells after yellow fever vaccination. From the 5' RACE reads, TCRdb called clonotypes with MiXCR, one entry per CDR3 protein. The profile shows around 400,000 distinct CDR3 sequences, about 9.9% of them singletons. The sequencing used PBMCs, collected on the day of the first yellow fever vaccination. Every receptor here comes from a man between 18 and 35 years old who received the YFV17D yellow fever vaccine.

This clonotype was observed many times. The chain employs TRBV2 and TRBJ1-2; no reliable D call. The length of the CDR3 is 11 residues. Trimming left V 4 bases short and J 8 bases short, with 8 bases between. Germline V gene data show CDR1 as SNHLY and CDR2 as FYNNEI. The CDR3 DNA follows: TGTGCCAGCAGTGGGCCGCAGGGCTACACCTTC. It is translated as CASSGPQGYTF.

This clonotype was seen at least ten times. The chain combines TRBV20-1 with TRBJ2-5; 10 nucleotides align to TRBD2. The CDR3 totals 14 residues. From germline, CDR1 is DFQATT and CDR2 SNEGSKA (reference sequence). The V gene end was trimmed by 4 bases and the J gene end by 6 bases; junction bases not matched to a gene: 8. This CDR3 is CSAKRGGFIKTQYF. The CDR3 DNA sequence: TGCAGTGCTAAGCGGGGGGGTTTTATAAAGACCCAGTACTTC.

This chain uses TRBV9 with TRBJ1-1; D is ambiguous. V was shortened by 0 bases and J by 3 bases, with 6 bases between the two germline ends. CDR1 is SGDLS and CDR2 is YYNGEE in the germline V gene. The length of the CDR3 is 13 residues. CDR3 nucleotide sequence: TGTGCCAGCAGCGTAGTAGAGGACACTGAAGCTTTCTTT. This codes for CASSVVEDTEAFF.

There are a few counts of this clonotype. The V call is TRBV7-2, the J call TRBJ2-4; 14 positions agree with TRBD2. This CDR3 comprises 16 residues. The ends lost 4 bases at V and 7 bases at J; junction bases unmatched: 6. Per germline, CDR1 SGHTA and CDR2 FQGNSA. The CDR3 DNA reads TGTGCCAGCAGCTCCCGACTAGCGGGGGGGCAGAACATTCAGTACTTC. This sequence encodes CASSSRLAGGQNIQYF.

The chain uses TRBV6-1 and TRBJ2-1, with 13 bases aligning to TRBD2. Germline V gene lookup returns CDR1 MNHNS and CDR2 SASEGT. The CDR3 runs 17 residues. The junction had 3 bases not matched to a gene; V was cut back by 3 bases and J by 1 base. In DNA, the CDR3 is TGTGCCAGCAGTGACACTAGCGGGGGGGCTTCCTACAATGAGCAGTTCTTC. It codes for CASSDTSGGASYNEQFF.

This clonotype was detected a few times. The chain has TRBV27 and TRBJ2-7; 7 nucleotides line up with TRBD1. The CDR3 extends over 11 amino acids. The junction had 6 bases not matched to a gene; V was cut back by 10 bases and J by 6 bases. In germline, CDR1 is MNHEY, CDR2 SMNVEV (reference sequence). DNA for the CDR3: TGTGCCACCACAGGGGCACGCGAGCAGTACTTC. Its translation is CATTGAREQYF.

This clonotype has at least ten counts. The J gene is TRBJ2-2, the V gene TRBV6-5; D is undetermined. Trimming removed 2 bases from V and 5 bases from J, with 3 bases in between. Germline CDR1 and CDR2: MNHEY and SVGAGI. There are 12 residues in the CDR3. This CDR3 is CASSYDTGELFF. The CDR3 bases are TGTGCCAGCAGTTACGATACCGGGGAGCTGTTTTTT.

This clonotype was seen repeatedly, ten times or more. The genes are TRBV5-1 and TRBJ2-1; the D call may be TRBD1 or TRBD2 (5 bases each). There are 16 residues in the CDR3. The V gene lost 4 bases and the J gene lost 0 bases, with 14 bases spanning the gap. The V gene's germline CDR1 is SGHRS and CDR2 YFSETQ. The CDR3 DNA reads TGCGCCAGCAGCCACCCCTCGGGGACCTCCTACAATGAGCAGTTCTTC. It specifies CASSHPSGTSYNEQFF.